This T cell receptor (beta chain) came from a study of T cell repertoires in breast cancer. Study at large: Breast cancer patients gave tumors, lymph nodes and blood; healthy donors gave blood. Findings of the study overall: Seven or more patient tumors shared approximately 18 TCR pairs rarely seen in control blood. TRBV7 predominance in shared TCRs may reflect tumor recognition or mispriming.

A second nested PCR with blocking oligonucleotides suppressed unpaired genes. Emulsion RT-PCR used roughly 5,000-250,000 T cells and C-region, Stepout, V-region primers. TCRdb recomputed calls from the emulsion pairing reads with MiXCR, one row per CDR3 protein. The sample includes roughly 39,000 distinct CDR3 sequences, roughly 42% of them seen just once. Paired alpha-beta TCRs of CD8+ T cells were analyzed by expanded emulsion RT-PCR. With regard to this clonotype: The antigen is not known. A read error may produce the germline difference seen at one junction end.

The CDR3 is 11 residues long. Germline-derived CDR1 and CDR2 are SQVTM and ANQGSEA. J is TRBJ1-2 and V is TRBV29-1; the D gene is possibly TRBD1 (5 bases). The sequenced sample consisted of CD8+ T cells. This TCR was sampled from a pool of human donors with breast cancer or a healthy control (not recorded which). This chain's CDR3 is CSVHRNGGYAF. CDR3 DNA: TGCAGCGTCCACAGGAATGGAGGCTACGCCTTC. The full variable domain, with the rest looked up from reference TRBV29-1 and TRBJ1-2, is SAVISQKPSRDICQRGTSLTIQCQVDSQVTMMFWYRQQPGQSLTLIATANQGSEATYESGFVIDKFPISRPNLTFSTLTVSNMSPEDSSIYLCSVHRNGGYAFGSGTRLTVV.